The text below deals with one T cell receptor beta chain. The antigen is not known. The germline V gene has CDR1 LGHDT and CDR2 YNNKEL (reference sequence). The CDR3 is 14 residues long. J was trimmed by 3 bases and V by 5 bases; bases with no gene match: 4. In the study's own analysis: Samples had a median of around 96,000 TCRs, ranging roughly 23,224 to 700,000. TCRdb re-analysed the RACE reads in MiXCR, keeping a single row per CDR3 protein. The V and J calls were determined by TCRdb, not by the authors. The sample has about 110,000 distinct CDR3 sequences; approximately 12% are singletons. This sample was included in a study of human T cells and chemical hapten exposure. Regarding the study as a whole: TCRs above 1 in 1000 frequency stayed constant with DPC sensitization.

Time point described: pre-sensitization, week 0. The treatment: therapeutic diphenylcyclopropenone sensitization with weekly scalp DPC. The donor pool consisted of alopecia patients aged 18 to 70 years, considered suitable for DPC. Total RNA was isolated from unfractionated whole blood. This material consisted of whole blood, taken in connection with sensitization to the hapten diphenylcyclopropenone (DPC). The chain carries TRBV3-1 and TRBJ2-1; 7 nucleotides line up with TRBD1. The source is a woman aged 50 to 60 with alopecia areata. Some clones in this sample may be carry-over from other donors' samples. The CDR3 nucleotides read TGTGCCAGCAGCTCTCAGGGGGTCTACAATGAGCAGTTCTTC. Its protein product is CASSSQGVYNEQFF.